The clone carrying this TCR beta chain was picked up many times. Its antigen is not identified. The data originate from a study of T-cell reconstitution after alpha-beta-depleted transplantation in children. Overall study findings and caveats: Expanded clones from the graft, numbering several hundred, reportedly supplied alpha-beta T cells about two months after transplant. T cells produced anew were the main source of T-cell counts and diversity one year after transplant.

The junction had 7 bases not matched to a gene; V was cut back by 3 bases and J by 4 bases. CDR3 length: 16 amino acids. Germline CDR1 and CDR2: LNHNV and YYDKDF (reference sequence). This sample's TCRbeta library carried unique molecular identifier barcodes. TCRdb reprocessed the PCR reads via MiXCR and lists one record per CDR3 protein. The sample lists 250,000 or so distinct CDR3 sequences, roughly 7.7% seen once, with 6.3% in the top ten. The chain carries TRBV15 and TRBJ1-5; TRBD1 aligns across 9 bases. The source of this sequence is a male patient between 5 and 17 years old who had a stem cell transplant for acute lymphoblastic leukemia, so the T cells may come from the graft donor. The sequences come from PBMCs, mostly from graft donor cells, collected 180 days after TCRalphabeta/CD19-depleted stem cell transplant. The CDR3 reads CATSRLQGAGNQPQHF. CDR3 DNA: TGTGCCACCAGCAGGTTACAGGGGGCCGGTAATCAGCCCCAGCATTTT.